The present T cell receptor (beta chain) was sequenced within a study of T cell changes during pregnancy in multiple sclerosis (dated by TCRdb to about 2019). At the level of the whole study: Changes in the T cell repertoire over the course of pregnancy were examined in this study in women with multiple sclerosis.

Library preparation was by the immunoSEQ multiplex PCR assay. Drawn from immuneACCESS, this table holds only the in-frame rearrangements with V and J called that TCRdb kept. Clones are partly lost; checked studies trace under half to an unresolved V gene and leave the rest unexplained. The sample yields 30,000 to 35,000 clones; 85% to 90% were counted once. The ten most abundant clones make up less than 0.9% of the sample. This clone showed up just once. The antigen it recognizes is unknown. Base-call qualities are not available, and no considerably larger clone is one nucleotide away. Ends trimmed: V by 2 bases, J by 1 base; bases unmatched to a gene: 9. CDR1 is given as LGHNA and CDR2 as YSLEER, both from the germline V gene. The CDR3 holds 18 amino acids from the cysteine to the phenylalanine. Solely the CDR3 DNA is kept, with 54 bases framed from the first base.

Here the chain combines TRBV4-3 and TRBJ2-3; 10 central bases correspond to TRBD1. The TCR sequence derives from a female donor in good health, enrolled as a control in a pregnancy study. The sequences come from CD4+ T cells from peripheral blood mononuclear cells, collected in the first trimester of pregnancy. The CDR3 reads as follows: CASSQPGQGTLGTDTQYF. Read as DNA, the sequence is TGCGCCAGCAGCCAACCGGGACAGGGGACCTTGGGCACAGATACGCAGTATTTT.